The T cell receptor (beta chain) described here comes from a study of T-cell memory formation after mild COVID-19. Across the whole study: TCR clusters were largely donor specific. Overall study results and limits: Mainly in CM and EM were contracting CD4+ clones; CD8+ were in EMRA. While clones contracting from day 15 to 85 were balanced between CD4 and CD8, later expanders leaned CD4+.

The CDR3 spans 15 residues. V lost 3 bases and J lost 0, with 10 bases in between. Germline V gene sequence: CDR1 SGHAT, CDR2 FQNNGV. TCRdb processed the 5' RACE reads anew with MiXCR; each CDR3 protein has one entry. The sample lists approximately 210,000 distinct CDR3 sequences; 15% to 20% were seen once. Comments on this clonotype: The antigen is unknown.

This chain links TRBV11-2 with TRBJ2-3, with D possibly TRBD2 on 5 matching bases. The sample was PBMCs or a T cell subset sorted from them (not recorded which). This TCR was recovered from an adult woman who had mild COVID-19 (a few samples of this study predate the infection). Cell type and time point are not known. CDR3 region: CASSFQWTSTDTQYF. DNA of the CDR3: TGTGCCAGCAGCTTTCAATGGACTAGCACAGATACGCAGTATTTT.